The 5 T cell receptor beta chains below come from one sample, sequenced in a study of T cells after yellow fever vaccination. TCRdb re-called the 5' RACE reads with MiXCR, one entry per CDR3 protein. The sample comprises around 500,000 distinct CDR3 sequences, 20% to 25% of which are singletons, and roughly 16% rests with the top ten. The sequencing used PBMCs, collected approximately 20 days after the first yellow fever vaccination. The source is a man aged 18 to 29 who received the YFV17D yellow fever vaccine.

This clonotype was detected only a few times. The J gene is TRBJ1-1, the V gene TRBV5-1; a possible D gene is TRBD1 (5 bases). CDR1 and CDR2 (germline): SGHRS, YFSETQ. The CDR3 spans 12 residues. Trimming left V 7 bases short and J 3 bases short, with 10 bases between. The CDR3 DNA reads TGCGCCAGCCGGGGGGGATACACTGAAGCTTTCTTT. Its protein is CASRGGYTEAFF.

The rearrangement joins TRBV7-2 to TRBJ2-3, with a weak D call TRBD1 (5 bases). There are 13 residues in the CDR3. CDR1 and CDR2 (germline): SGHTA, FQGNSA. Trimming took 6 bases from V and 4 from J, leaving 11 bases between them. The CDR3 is CASRRGVPDTQYF. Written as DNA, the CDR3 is TGTGCCAGCAGAAGGGGCGTACCAGATACGCAGTATTTT.

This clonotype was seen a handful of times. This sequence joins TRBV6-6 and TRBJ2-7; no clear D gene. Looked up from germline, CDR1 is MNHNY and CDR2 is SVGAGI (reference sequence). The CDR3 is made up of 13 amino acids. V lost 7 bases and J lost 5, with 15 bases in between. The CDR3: CASTGWGTHEQYV. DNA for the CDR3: TGTGCCAGCACCGGATGGGGTACCCACGAGCAGTACGTC.

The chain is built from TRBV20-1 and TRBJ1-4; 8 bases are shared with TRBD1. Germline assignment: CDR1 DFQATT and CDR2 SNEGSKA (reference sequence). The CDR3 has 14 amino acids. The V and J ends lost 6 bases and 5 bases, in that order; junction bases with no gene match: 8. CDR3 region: CSAGPGQGNEKLFF. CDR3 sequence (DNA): TGCAGTGCAGGACCCGGACAGGGAAATGAAAAACTGTTTTTT.

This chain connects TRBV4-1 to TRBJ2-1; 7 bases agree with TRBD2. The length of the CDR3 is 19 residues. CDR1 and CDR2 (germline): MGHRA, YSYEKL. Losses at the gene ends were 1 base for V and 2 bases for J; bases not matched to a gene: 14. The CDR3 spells CASSQGQTTGGATYNEQFF. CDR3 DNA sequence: TGCGCCAGCAGCCAAGGGCAGACTACGGGGGGTGCCACCTACAATGAGCAGTTCTTC.